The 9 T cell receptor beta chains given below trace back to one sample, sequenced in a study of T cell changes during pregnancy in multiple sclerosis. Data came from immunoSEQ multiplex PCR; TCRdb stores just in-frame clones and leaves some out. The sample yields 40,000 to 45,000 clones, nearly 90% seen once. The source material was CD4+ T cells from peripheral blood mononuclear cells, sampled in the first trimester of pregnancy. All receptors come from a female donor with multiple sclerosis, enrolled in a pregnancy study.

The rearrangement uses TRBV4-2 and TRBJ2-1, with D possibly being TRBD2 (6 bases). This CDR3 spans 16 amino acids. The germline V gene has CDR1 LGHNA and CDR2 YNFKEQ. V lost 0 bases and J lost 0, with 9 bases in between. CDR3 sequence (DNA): TGTGCCAGCAGCCAAGATCTAGCGCACTCCTACAATGAGCAGTTCTTC. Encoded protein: CASSQDLAHSYNEQFF.

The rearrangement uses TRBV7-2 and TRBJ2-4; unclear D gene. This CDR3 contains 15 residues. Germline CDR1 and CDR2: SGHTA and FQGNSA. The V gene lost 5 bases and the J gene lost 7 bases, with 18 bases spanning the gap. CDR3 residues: CASSLSHGPVNIQYF. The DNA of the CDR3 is TGTGCCAGCAGCCTTTCCCATGGGCCCGTTAACATTCAGTACTTC.

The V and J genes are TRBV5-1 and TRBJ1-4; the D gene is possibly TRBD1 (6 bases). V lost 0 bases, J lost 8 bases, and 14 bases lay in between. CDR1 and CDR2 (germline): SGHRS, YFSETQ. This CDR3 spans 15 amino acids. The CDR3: CASSLGGGSGEKLFF. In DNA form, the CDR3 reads TGCGCCAGCAGCTTGGGAGGGGGATCTGGGGAAAAACTGTTTTTT.

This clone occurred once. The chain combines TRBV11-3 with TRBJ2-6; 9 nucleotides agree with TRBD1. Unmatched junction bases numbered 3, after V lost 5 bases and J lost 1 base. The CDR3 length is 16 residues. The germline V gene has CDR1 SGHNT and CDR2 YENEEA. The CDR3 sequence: CASSVGTGSGANVLTF. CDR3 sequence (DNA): TGTGCCAGCAGCGTTGGGACAGGGTCTGGGGCCAACGTCCTGACTTTC.

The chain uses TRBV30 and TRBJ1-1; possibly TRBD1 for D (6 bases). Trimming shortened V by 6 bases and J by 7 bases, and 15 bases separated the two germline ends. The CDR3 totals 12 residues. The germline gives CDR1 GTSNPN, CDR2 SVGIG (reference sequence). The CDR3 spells CACKTGAIEAFF. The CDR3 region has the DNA TGTGCCTGTAAGACAGGCGCGATTGAAGCTTTCTTT.

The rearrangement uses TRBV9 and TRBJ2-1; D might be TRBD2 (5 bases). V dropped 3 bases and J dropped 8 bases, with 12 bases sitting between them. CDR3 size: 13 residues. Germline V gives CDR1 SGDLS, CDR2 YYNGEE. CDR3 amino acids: CASSGRPRDEQFF. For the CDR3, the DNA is TGTGCCAGCAGCGGGAGGCCTAGGGATGAGCAGTTCTTC.

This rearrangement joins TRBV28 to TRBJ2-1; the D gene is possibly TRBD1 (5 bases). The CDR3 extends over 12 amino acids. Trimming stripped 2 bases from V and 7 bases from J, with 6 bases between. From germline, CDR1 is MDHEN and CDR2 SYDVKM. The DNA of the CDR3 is TGTGCCAGCAGTTTAAGGGGTAATGAGCAGTTCTTC. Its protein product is CASSLRGNEQFF.

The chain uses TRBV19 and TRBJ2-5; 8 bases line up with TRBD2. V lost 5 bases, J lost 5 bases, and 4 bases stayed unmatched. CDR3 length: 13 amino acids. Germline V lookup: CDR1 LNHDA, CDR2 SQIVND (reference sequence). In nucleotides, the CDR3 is TGTGCCAGTAGTGAAGCGGGAGTGGAGACCCAGTACTTC. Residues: CASSEAGVETQYF.

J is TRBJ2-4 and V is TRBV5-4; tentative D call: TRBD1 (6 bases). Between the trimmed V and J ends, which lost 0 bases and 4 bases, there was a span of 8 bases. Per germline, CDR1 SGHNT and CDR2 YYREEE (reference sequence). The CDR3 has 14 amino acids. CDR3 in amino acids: CASSLGTEKNIQYF. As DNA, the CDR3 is TGTGCCAGCAGCTTGGGGACAGAGAAAAACATTCAGTACTTC.